This T cell receptor (beta chain) was identified during a study of shared clonotypes between healthy human individuals. Study conclusions and caveats: Among the subsets, naive ones generally showed larger estimated richness than memory ones.

Concerning this clone: Its target is not known. This same CDR3 is encoded by further DNA sequences in the sample.

Germline trimming cut 6 bases from V and 0 bases from J; bases unmatched to any gene: 5. This CDR3 is built from 14 residues. Looked up from germline, CDR1 is MNHNS and CDR2 is SASEGT. Around 32,000 T cell genomes, or approximately 200 ng DNA, went into the sorted-subset replicate PCRs. The protocol was immunoSEQ multiplex PCR, while the TCRdb copy is restricted to in-frame clones and leaves out a portion. Of a few million clones in the sample, 90% to 96% are singletons; the top ten hold around 0.13%. The chain combines TRBV6-1 with TRBJ2-7; 7 bases fit TRBD1. The sequenced material came from naive CD4+ T cells sorted from blood. The subset: CD45RA+ positively selected. The sequence was obtained from a young man in good health. The CDR3 nucleotides read TGTGCCAGCAGCTCGGACAGGAGCTCCTACGAGCAGTACTTC. This encodes CASSSDRSSYEQYF.